The sequence of this T cell receptor beta chain was determined in a study of blood T cells in healthy people across ages (dated by TCRdb to between 2015 and 2017). Broadly, across the study: In model experiments, template switching captured about one uniquely barcoded TCR beta cDNA molecule for every two T cells. Using the same blood draw, the study looked at two additional independent replicas of 1 million unique cDNA reads for two donors, one aged 18 to 29 and the other aged 80 or older. The donors were divided into four age groups: young (average approximately 15 years), middle-aged (around 37), aged (about 56) and long-lived (about 90). The study measured age-related changes in TCR beta repertoire diversity using deep sequencing normalized with unique cDNA molecular identifiers.

Systemically healthy Caucasian individuals from Russia, over 30 in total and aged roughly 6 to 95 years, were included as donors. Approximately 10 milliliters of peripheral blood were collected from each donor into EDTA-treated Vacutainer tubes. Ficoll-Paque density-gradient centrifugation was used to isolate PBMCs, with at least 7 million obtained per sample. Trizol reagent was used to extract total RNA from the PBMCs, yielding at least 6 micrograms per sample. For every donor, an aliquot of PBMCs went through flow cytometry to measure the percentages of naive CD45RAhigh/CD27high T cells. Library preparation was by 5' RACE. Sequencing was carried out with an Illumina HiSeq 2500. A second roughly 6 to 12 cycle PCR used a sample-barcoded 5' primer and a J-beta primer mix. A template-switch 5' adaptor carrying 12 random nucleotides introduced a unique molecular identifier onto each TCR beta cDNA molecule. At least 2.5 million CDR3-containing paired-end reads were obtained from each sample. All of the RNA was converted into first-strand cDNA using the Mint cDNA synthesis kit, with a TRBC-specific oligonucleotide serving as the primer. Following uracil-DNA glycosylase treatment, all cDNA underwent a first 18-cycle PCR with the universal primers M1SS and BC2_uni_R. From the authors' description of their analysis: For normalization, 1 million high-quality reads, each with a distinct molecular identifier, were randomly selected from each sample. Instead of being binned into consensus sequences, reads that shared molecular identifiers were thrown out. CDR3 identification, clonotype clustering and error correction used MiTCR with a Q25 quality threshold and the strictest error-elimination algorithm. A nonparametric unseen species model with Euler transformation was used to estimate a lower bound on total TCR beta diversity. TCRdb trimmed the raw reads at Q25, called clones with MiXCR and kept productive beta chains. Merged by CDR3 protein, the rows form single entries marked with the most common genes and DNA. TCRdb's processing, not the study's, gives the V and J calls here. This sample comprises fewer than 1,200,000 distinct CDR3 sequences, approximately 25% of them detected only once. Of the sample, around 0.75% falls within the top ten clones.

Overall results and qualifications from the work: The CMV infection status of donors was not known, potentially confounding age-related changes in expanded clonotypes. A strong correlation was found between observed TCR beta diversity and the percentage of naive T cells measured by flow cytometry. Compared with the aged group, more naive CD4+ T cells, fewer expanded clones and increased TCR diversity were shown by the long-lived group, suggesting age selection. Total diversity estimates from one million sequenced T cells were considered lower bounds and underestimates. Because profiling used bulk unsorted PBMCs, naive and antigen-experienced compartments could not be compared conclusively. As age increased, observed TCR beta diversity per million T cells dropped in a roughly linear way, and a significant reduction was already evident by age 40.

As concerns this clonotype: Its antigen remains unidentified. No qualities accompany the bases; no much larger clone lies one base away.

CDR1 and CDR2, looked up from the germline V gene (reference sequence), are DFQATT and SNEGSKA. The CDR3 spans 16 residues, from the cysteine through the phenylalanine. The retained sequence is limited to the CDR3, 48 bases, with the frame set at the first base. These data also formed part of another study, on T cells of mothers and their children. The second study's paper adds: Donors were nine systemically healthy Caucasian individuals: three mothers and their six children. cDNA synthesis consumed the entire amount of extracted RNA, loaded at 1.5 ug RNA in each 15 ul reaction. In the second PCR, sample barcodes and 2-4 random nucleotides were introduced via the M1S primer. Over 8.5 million TCR beta CDR3 reads came from each mother, compared with approximately 3 million reads from each child. In both related and unrelated pairs, thymic selection shapes the output of TCR recombination in a similar way, with inherited differences having only a minor effect. Normalized repertoire overlap was always found to be slightly, but never significantly, higher in related mother-child pairs than in unrelated mother-child pairs. No persistent microchimeric T cell clones were detected, at a sensitivity of approximately 110 clones per million clonotypes. Deep NGS was used in the study to compare the TCR beta repertoires of mothers and children and to look for features that separate related mother-child pairs from unrelated individuals. The mean age was 40 +/- 4 years for the mothers and approximately 11 +/- 4 years for the children. Libraries were sequenced on Illumina HiSeq 2000 with 100+100 nt paired-end reads after adapter ligation with NEBNext reagents. To prevent cross-contamination, the mother and child libraries were prepared one month apart and sequenced in separate runs. For each donor, between roughly 450,000 and 2,300,000 distinct TCR beta clonotypes were identified. Naive TCR beta clonotypes were estimated from low-frequency clonotypes matched to each donor's FACS-determined naive share, without sorting.

Recombination connected TRBV20-1 to TRBJ2-5; 8 central bases correspond to TRBD2. The J call is doubtful: the DNA matches TRBJ2-7 better. The TCR sequence derives from a girl aged 2 to 10 in good health. Sequenced material: blood. At the DNA level, the sequence is TGCAGTGCTAGAGTGATGGTAGCGGGAATGTCCTACGAGCAGTACTTC. The encoded protein is CSARVMVAGMSYEQYF.